The entry below describes one TCR beta chain. An even split of each subset's genomic DNA across several immunoSEQ plates was performed. TCRdb's copy holds only in-frame clones and misses some; the assay was immunoSEQ multiplex PCR. The sample gives 450,000 to 500,000 clones, 78% of which show up once; more than 10% is in the top ten. The sample comes from a study of shared clonotypes between healthy human individuals. The CDR3 totals 11 residues. Germline CDR1 reads MDHEN; CDR2 reads SYDVKM. V dropped 7 bases and J dropped 2 bases, with 5 bases sitting between them. This TCR was sampled from a woman between 40 and 55 years old in good health. Some clones in this sample may be carry-over from other donors' samples. The sample was PBMCs. J is TRBJ1-2 and V is TRBV28, with D possibly matching TRBD1 (5 bases). CDR3 coding DNA: TGTGCCAGCAACAGGAACTATGGCTACACCTTC. It is translated as CASNRNYGYTF.